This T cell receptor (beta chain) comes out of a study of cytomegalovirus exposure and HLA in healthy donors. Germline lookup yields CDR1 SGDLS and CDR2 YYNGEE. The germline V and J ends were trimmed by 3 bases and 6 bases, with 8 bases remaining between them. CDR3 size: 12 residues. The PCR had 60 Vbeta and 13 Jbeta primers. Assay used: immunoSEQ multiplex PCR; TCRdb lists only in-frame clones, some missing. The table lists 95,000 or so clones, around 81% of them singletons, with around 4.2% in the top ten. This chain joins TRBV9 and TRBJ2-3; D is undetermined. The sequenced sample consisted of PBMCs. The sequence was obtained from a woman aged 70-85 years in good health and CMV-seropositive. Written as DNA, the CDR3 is TGTGCCAGCAGCGAACCAGCGGATACGCAGTATTTT. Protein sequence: CASSEPADTQYF.